This T cell receptor beta chain appears in the sequencing data of a study of OX40 agonist ivuxolimab in advanced cancers. Looking at the study overall: Ivuxolimab, which targeted the costimulatory receptor OX40 (CD134), was an agonistic, fully human IgG2 monoclonal antibody. Intravenous ivuxolimab was administered to patients every 2 weeks at six dose levels: 0.01, 0.1, 0.3, 1.5, 3 and 10 mg/kg. Of the roughly 53 patients in dose escalation, 19 had hepatocellular carcinoma, about 15 had melanoma, 9 had renal cell carcinoma and 9 had head and neck cancer. The dose-escalation cohort was roughly 83% male with a mean age of approximately 59 years, ranging from roughly 23 to 90. Patients were allowed to have had prior anti-PD-1, anti-PD-L1 or anti-CTLA-4 therapy, and 40% to 45% of the dose-escalation patients had been treated with checkpoint inhibitors. Partial responses occurred in three dose-escalation patients: two with cutaneous melanoma and one with hepatocellular carcinoma. Peripheral TCRbeta sequencing was intended to test whether TCR sequence diversity was altered and clonal T-cell expansion was caused by ivuxolimab. The paper reports the monotherapy dose-escalation portion (N of about 54 patients) of the phase I ivuxolimab trial. Overall study outcomes, separate from this receptor: On average, CD8+ T cells showed more expanded clones than CD4+ T cells after ivuxolimab. Low levels of normalized T-cell clonal expansion were also seen in some patients who did not respond. Partial responders in the 0.1-3.0 mg/kg groups had among the lowest normalized peripheral clonal expansion, especially among CD8+ T cells. Antigen specificity was not determined for the clonally expanded peripheral T cells. At doses of 0.1 to 3.0 mg/kg, clonal expansion of both CD4+ and CD8+ T cells in blood was seen between baseline and week 6.

Points on this clone: No antigen is known for it. Base qualities are not recorded, but no much larger clone differs from it by a single base.

Genomic DNA was extracted from sorted cells for sequencing of the TCRbeta CDR3 region. The immunoSEQ Assay was used for sequencing of TCRbeta CDR3 regions. Not all clones reach the TCRdb copy of this immuneACCESS table, which keeps in-frame sequences only. Checked studies attribute under half of the gap to unresolved V genes and leave the rest unexplained. Recorded for this sample are about 77,000 clones; about nine tenths of them occurred a single time. Jointly, the top ten make up more than 1.5% of the sample. V is pruned by 2 bases and J by 1 base, leaving 2 bases of the junction without a gene match. Inclusive of the bounding cysteine and phenylalanine, the CDR3 is 15 residues long. This entry keeps only the CDR3 DNA: 45 bases, framed from base 1. The germline V gene (reference sequence) gives CDR1 as MNHNY and CDR2 as SVGAGI. Patients with autoimmune disease history or receiving systemic immunosuppression were excluded from the trial. Peripheral blood for TCR sequencing was drawn from every dose cohort at baseline, at cycle 4 day 1 and at cycle 7 day 1. The samples were drawn from a first-in-human, open-label, multicenter phase I dose-escalation trial of ivuxolimab. The trial enrolled adults with locally advanced or metastatic head and neck squamous cell, hepatocellular, melanoma or renal cell carcinoma. CD4+ and CD8+ T cells were sorted separately from peripheral blood before TCR sequencing.

The sequence joins TRBV6-6 to TRBJ2-5; a stretch of 9 junction bases matches TRBD2. The clonotype comes from an adult with an advanced solid tumor such as melanoma, head and neck, liver or kidney cancer. The starting material was CD4+ or CD8+ T cells sorted from blood, obtained in a trial of the OX40 agonist ivuxolimab. The CDR3: CASSYPSGIQETQYF. In nucleotides, the sequence is TGTGCCAGCAGTTACCCTAGCGGGATCCAAGAGACCCAGTACTTC.